What follows is one TCR beta chain and its context. Only in-frame clones appear in the TCRdb table, and some are missing; sequencing was by immunoSEQ multiplex PCR. The table shows 250,000 to 350,000 clones, with around four fifths occurring only once. This sample is part of a study of blood T cell repertoires in COVID-19. The germline V and J ends were trimmed by 3 bases and 1 base, with 19 bases remaining between them. The CDR3 length is 18 residues. CDR1 is LNHDA, CDR2 SQIVND, per germline (reference sequence). The sample was peripheral blood. The rearrangement links TRBV19 to TRBJ1-5; D gene unclear. This TCR derives from a woman aged 45 to 65 with active or convalescent COVID-19. The CDR3 nucleotides are TGTGCCAGTAGTATGAAGGAGGCTTGGCCCCGCAGCAATCAGCCCCAGCATTTT. It encodes CASSMKEAWPRSNQPQHF.